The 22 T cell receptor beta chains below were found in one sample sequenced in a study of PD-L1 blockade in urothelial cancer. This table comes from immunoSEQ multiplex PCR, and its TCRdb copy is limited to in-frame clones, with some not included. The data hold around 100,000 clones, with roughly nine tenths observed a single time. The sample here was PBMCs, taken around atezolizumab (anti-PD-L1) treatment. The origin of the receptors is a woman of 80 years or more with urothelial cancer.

Here the CDR3 reads CASSLVAGASGNTIYF. The DNA of the CDR3 is TGCGCCAGCAGCTTGGTCGCGGGTGCCTCTGGAAACACCATATATTTT. V gene TRBV5-1 combines with J gene TRBJ1-3; D unresolved. Trimming took off 0 bases at V and 0 bases at J, with 10 bases between the two ends. Germline V lookup: CDR1 SGHRS, CDR2 YFSETQ. The CDR3 is 16 residues long. The variable domain in full, with the rest retrieved from reference TRBV5-1 and TRBJ1-3, is KAGVTQTPRYLIKTRGQQVTLSCSPISGHRSVSWYQQTPGQGLQFLFEYFSETQRNKGNFPGRFSGRQFSNSRSEMNVSTLELGDSALYLCASSLVAGASGNTIYFGEGSWLTVV.

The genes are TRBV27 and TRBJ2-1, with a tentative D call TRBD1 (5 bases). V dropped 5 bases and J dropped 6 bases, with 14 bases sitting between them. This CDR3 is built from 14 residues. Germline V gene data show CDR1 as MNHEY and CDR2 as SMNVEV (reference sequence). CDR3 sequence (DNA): TGTGCCAGCAGTCAGGGCGGAAAGGCCAATGAGCAGTTCTTC. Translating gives CASSQGGKANEQFF.

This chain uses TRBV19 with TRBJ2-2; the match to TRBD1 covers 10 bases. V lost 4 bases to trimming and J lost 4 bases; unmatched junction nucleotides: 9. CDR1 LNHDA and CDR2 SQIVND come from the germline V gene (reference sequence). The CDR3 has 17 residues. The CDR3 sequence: CASSTRTGGVVTGELFF. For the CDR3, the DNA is TGTGCCAGTAGTACGAGGACAGGGGGAGTTGTCACCGGGGAGCTGTTTTTT.

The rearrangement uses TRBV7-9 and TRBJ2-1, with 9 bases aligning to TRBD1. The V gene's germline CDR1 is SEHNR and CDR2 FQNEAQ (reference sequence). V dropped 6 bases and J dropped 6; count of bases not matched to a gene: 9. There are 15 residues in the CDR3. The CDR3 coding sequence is TGTGCCAGCAGGCCCGGGACAGGGTTGGTCAATGAGCAGTTCTTC. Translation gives CASRPGTGLVNEQFF.

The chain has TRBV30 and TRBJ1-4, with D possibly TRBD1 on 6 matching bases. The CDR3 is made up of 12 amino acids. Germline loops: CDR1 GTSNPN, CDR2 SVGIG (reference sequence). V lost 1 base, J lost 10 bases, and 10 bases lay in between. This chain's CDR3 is CAWSEGVGKLFF. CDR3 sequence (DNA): TGTGCCTGGAGTGAGGGGGTTGGAAAACTGTTTTTT. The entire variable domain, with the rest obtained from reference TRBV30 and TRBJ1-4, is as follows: SQTIHQWPATLVQPVGSPLSLECTVEGTSNPNLYWYRQAAGRGLQLLFYSVGIGQISSEVPQNLSASRPQDRQFILSSKKLLLSDSGFYLCAWSEGVGKLFFGSGTQLSVL.

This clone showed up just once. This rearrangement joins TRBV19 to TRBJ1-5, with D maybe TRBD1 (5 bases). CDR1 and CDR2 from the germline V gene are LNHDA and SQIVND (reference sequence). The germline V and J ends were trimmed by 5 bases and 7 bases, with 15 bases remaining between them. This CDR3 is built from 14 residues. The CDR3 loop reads CASSFAGSGQPQHF. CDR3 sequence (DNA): TGTGCCAGTAGTTTCGCAGGTTCAGGGCAGCCCCAGCATTTT.

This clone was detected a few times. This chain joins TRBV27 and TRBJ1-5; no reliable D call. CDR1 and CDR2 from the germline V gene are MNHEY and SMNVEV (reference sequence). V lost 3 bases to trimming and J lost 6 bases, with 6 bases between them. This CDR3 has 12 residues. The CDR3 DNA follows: TGTGCCAGCAGTTTTCGCGGTCAGCCCCAGCATTTT. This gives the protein CASSFRGQPQHF.

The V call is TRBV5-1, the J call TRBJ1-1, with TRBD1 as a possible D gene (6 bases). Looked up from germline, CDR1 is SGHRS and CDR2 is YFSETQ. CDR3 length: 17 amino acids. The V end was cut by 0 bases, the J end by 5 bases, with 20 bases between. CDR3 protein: CASSLGGQTQVGTEAFF. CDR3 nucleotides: TGCGCCAGCAGCTTGGGAGGACAGACCCAGGTAGGAACTGAAGCTTTCTTT.

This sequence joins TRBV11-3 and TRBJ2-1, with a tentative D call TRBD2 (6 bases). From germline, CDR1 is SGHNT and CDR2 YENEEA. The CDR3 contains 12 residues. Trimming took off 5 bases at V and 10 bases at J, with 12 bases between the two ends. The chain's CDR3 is CASSLTSYEQFF. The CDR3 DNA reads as TGTGCCAGCAGCCTGACTAGTTACGAGCAGTTCTTC. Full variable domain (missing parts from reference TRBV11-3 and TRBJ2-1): EAGVVQSPRYKIIEKKQPVAFWCNPISGHNTLYWYLQNLGQGPELLIRYENEEAVDDSQLPKDRFSAERLKGVDSTLKIQPAELGDSAVYLCASSLTSYEQFFGPGTRLTVL.

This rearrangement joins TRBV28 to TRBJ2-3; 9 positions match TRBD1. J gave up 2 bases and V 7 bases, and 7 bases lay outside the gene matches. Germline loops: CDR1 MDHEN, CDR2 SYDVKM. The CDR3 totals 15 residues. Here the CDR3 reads CASKRQGVITDTQYF. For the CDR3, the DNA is TGTGCCAGCAAGAGACAGGGGGTTATCACAGATACGCAGTATTTT.

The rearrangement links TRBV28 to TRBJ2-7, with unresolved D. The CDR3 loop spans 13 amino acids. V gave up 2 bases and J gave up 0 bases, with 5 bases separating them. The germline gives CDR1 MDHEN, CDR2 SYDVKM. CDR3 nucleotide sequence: TGTGCCAGCAGTTTAGCAGGCTCCTACGAGCAGTACTTC. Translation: CASSLAGSYEQYF.

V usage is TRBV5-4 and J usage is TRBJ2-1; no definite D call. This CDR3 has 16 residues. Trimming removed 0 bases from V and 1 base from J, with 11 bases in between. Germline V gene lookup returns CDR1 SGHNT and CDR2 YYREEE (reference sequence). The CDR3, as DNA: TGTGCCAGCAGCTTGGCCCAGGCTGTGTCCTACAATGAGCAGTTCTTC. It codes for CASSLAQAVSYNEQFF.

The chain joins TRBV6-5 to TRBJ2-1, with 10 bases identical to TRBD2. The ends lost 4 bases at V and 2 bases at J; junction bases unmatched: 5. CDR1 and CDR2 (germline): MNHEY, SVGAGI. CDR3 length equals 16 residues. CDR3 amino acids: CASSSRSGRAYNEQFF. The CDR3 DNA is TGTGCCAGCAGTTCTCGCAGCGGGAGGGCCTACAATGAGCAGTTCTTC.

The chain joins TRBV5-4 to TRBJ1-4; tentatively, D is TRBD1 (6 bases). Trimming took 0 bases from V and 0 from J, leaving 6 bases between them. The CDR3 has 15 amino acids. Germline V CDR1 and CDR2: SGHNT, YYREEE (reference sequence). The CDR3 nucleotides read TGTGCCAGCAGCTTGGGACAGGCAACTAATGAAAAACTGTTTTTT. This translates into CASSLGQATNEKLFF. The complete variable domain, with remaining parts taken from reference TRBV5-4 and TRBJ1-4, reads ETGVTQSPTHLIKTRGQQVTLRCSSQSGHNTVSWYQQALGQGPQFIFQYYREEENGRGNFPPRFSGLQFPNYSSELNVNALELDDSALYLCASSLGQATNEKLFFGSGTQLSVL.

CDR3 protein: CATRTDSYEQYF. In DNA form, the CDR3 reads TGTGCCACCCGGACAGACTCCTACGAGCAGTACTTC. J is TRBJ2-7 and V is TRBV10-3, with D perhaps TRBD1 (6 bases). This CDR3 is built from 12 residues. Germline-derived CDR1 and CDR2 are ENHRY and SYGVKD. Trimming shortened V by 10 bases and J by 0 bases, and 10 bases separated the two germline ends.

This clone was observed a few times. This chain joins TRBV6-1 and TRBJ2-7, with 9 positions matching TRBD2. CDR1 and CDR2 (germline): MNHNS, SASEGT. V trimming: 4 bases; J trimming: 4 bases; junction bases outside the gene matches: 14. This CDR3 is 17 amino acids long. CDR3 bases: TGTGCCAGCAGTGTTTACCCCCCAGCGGGAGGTTTGTACGAGCAGTACTTC. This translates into CASSVYPPAGGLYEQYF.

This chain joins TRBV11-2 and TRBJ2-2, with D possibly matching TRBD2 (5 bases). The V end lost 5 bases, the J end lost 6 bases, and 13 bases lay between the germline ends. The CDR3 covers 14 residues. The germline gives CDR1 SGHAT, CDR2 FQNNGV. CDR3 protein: CASSAQLSAGELFF. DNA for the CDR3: TGTGCCAGCAGCGCGCAGCTTAGCGCCGGGGAGCTGTTTTTT.

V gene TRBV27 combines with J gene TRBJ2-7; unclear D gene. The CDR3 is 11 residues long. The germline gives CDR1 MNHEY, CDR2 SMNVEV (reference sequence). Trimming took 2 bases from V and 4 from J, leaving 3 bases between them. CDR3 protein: CASSLQYEQYF. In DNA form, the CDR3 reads TGTGCCAGCAGTTTACAGTACGAGCAGTACTTC.

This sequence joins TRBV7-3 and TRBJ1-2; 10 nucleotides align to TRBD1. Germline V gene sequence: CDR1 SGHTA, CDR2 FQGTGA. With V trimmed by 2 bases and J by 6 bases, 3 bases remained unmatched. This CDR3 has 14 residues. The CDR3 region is CASSLGGTGDGYTF. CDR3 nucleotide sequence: TGTGCCAGCAGCTTAGGCGGGACAGGGGATGGCTACACCTTC.

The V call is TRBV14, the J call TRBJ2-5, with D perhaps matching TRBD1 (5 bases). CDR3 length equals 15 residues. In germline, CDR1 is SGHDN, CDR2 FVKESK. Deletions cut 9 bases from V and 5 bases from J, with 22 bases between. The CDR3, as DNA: TGTGCCAGTTCACCTTTGAGGAGCGCAGGGGAGACCCAGTACTTC. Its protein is CASSPLRSAGETQYF.

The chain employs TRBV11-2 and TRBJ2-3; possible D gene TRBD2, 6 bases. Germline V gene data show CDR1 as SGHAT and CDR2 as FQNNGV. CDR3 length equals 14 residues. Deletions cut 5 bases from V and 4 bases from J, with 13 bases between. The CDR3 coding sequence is TGTGCCAGCAGCCCGGGGGACTTTTCAGATACGCAGTATTTT. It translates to CASSPGDFSDTQYF.

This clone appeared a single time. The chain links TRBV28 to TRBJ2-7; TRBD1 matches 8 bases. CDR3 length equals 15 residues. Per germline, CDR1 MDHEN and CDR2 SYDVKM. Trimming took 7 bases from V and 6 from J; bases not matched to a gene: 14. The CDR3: CASTDSTQGAGEQYF. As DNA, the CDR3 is TGTGCCAGCACTGATTCGACCCAGGGGGCGGGCGAGCAGTACTTC.